A single sample gave rise to the 20 T cell receptor beta chains below, sequenced in a study of blood T cells in healthy people across ages. Then a second PCR, running about 6 to 11 cycles, was carried out with a sample-barcoded 5' primer and a J-beta primer mix. TCRdb re-called the 5' RACE reads through MiXCR, storing one row per CDR3 protein. This table holds more than 1.4 million distinct CDR3 sequences, roughly 40% found once. Sequenced input: blood. The source is a woman aged 18-29 years in good health.

This clonotype has a handful of counts. The gene calls are TRBV20-1 and TRBJ1-2, with 7 bases matching TRBD1. The CDR3 extends over 10 amino acids. Germline V CDR1 and CDR2: DFQATT, SNEGSKA (reference sequence). The CDR3 DNA is TGCGCGGGACAGCGGGGGAGCTACACCTTC. It is translated as CAGQRGSYTF.

The V and J genes are TRBV13 and TRBJ2-3, with D perhaps matching TRBD2 (6 bases). V dropped 7 bases and J dropped 1 base, with 18 bases sitting between them. The CDR3 length is 16 residues. Germline CDR1 PRHDT, CDR2 FYEKMQ (reference sequence). The CDR3 spells CASTTAGLLGTDTQYF. The CDR3 DNA follows: TGTGCCAGCACCACGGCGGGACTTTTGGGCACAGATACGCAGTATTTT.

This clonotype has a count of ten or more. This chain connects TRBV2 to TRBJ1-2, with D perhaps TRBD1 (6 bases). Germline CDR1 is SNHLY and CDR2 is FYNNEI. V was pared by 7 bases and J by 4 bases, with 13 bases between. The length of the CDR3 is 13 residues. CDR3 sequence (DNA): TGTGCCAGCACCGAGGAGGGGGGCTATGGCTACACCTTC. Translation gives CASTEEGGYGYTF.

The chain uses TRBV20-1 and TRBJ1-4; 7 positions match TRBD1. This CDR3 contains 14 residues. CDR1 is DFQATT and CDR2 is SNEGSKA in the germline V gene (reference sequence). The junction had 8 bases not matched to a gene; V was cut back by 6 bases and J by 4 bases. As DNA, the CDR3 is TGCAGTGCCCTCGACAGGGTCGGTAATGAAAAACTGTTTTTT. It yields the protein CSALDRVGNEKLFF.

The chain carries TRBV11-2 and TRBJ2-3, with 9 bases that match TRBD2. Germline V gene data show CDR1 as SGHAT and CDR2 as FQNNGV. V lost 2 bases to trimming and J lost 4 bases; unmatched junction nucleotides: 4. This CDR3 has 15 residues. Here the CDR3 reads CASSLRGTSSDTQYF. The DNA of the CDR3 is TGTGCCAGCAGCTTACGAGGGACTAGCTCAGATACGCAGTATTTT.

The gene calls are TRBV5-5 and TRBJ1-4, with D possibly being TRBD1 (6 bases). This CDR3 comprises 16 residues. Trimming took 6 bases from V and 7 from J, leaving 22 bases between them. The germline CDR1 and CDR2 sequences are SGHKS and YYEKEE (reference sequence). This chain's CDR3 is CASNAIQQGGIEKLFF. The CDR3 DNA reads as TGTGCCAGCAACGCGATCCAACAGGGAGGAATTGAAAAACTGTTTTTT.

This chain joins TRBV6-2 or TRBV6-3 and TRBJ1-5, with 11 bases aligning to TRBD1. Germline assignment: CDR1 MNHEY and CDR2 SVGEGT. The CDR3 runs 16 residues. Trimming at V came to 5 bases and at J to 1 base, leaving 4 bases not matched to a gene. In nucleotides, the CDR3 is TGTGCCAGCAGTAGGACAGGGGGCGGCAGCAATCAGCCCCAGCATTTT. Translated: CASSRTGGGSNQPQHF.

The CDR3 bases are TGTGCCAGCGGATCTTACGGGGCCCAAGAGACCCAGTACTTC. Translation gives CASGSYGAQETQYF. V gene TRBV7-9 combines with J gene TRBJ2-5; possibly TRBD1 or TRBD2 for D (5 bases each). CDR1 and CDR2 (germline): SEHNR, FQNEAQ (reference sequence). Trimming shortened V by 8 bases and J by 1 base, and 14 bases separated the two germline ends. CDR3 length equals 14 residues.

The rearrangement links TRBV6-5 to TRBJ2-1; D call uncertain. The V gene lost 6 bases and the J gene lost 3 bases, with 15 bases spanning the gap. This CDR3 is built from 15 residues. The germline V gene has CDR1 MNHEY and CDR2 SVGAGI. CDR3 in DNA: TGTGCCAGCAGCTTTACAGCCTACCGCTACAATGAGCAGTTCTTC. Its translation is CASSFTAYRYNEQFF.

The chain couples TRBV7-9 to TRBJ1-2; D not certain. CDR3 size: 14 residues. The V and J ends lost 2 bases and 3 bases respectively, with 10 bases between them. CDR1 is SEHNR and CDR2 is FQNEAQ in the germline V gene (reference sequence). The CDR3, as DNA: TGTGCCAGCAGCTTAATCGACCCTTACTATGGCTACACCTTC. Its protein product is CASSLIDPYYGYTF.

In its sample, this clonotype was seen a few times. The gene calls are TRBV7-2 and TRBJ1-2, with D uncertain. Between the trimmed V and J ends, which lost 1 base and 2 bases, there was a span of 8 bases. CDR3 length: 14 amino acids. Germline V lookup: CDR1 SGHTA, CDR2 FQGNSA. CDR3 sequence reads: CASSLGVGNYGYTF. The CDR3 nucleotides are TGTGCCAGCAGCTTAGGGGTAGGAAACTATGGCTACACCTTC. The whole variable domain, filled in from reference TRBV7-2 and TRBJ1-2, reads GAGVSQSPSNKVTEKGKDVELRCDPISGHTALYWYRQSLGQGLEFLIYFQGNSAPDKSGLPSDRFSAERTGGSVSTLTIQRTQQEDSAVYLCASSLGVGNYGYTFGSGTRLTVV.

This chain connects TRBV20-1 to TRBJ2-3, with D uncertain. Trimming cost V 0 bases and J 5 bases, with 18 bases left between them. The length of the CDR3 is 16 residues. Per the germline V gene, CDR1 is DFQATT and CDR2 is SNEGSKA (reference sequence). For the CDR3, the DNA is TGCAGTGCTAGAGATCGGGCCTCCTCCGCAAGAGATACGCAGTATTTT. Its translation is CSARDRASSARDTQYF.

The chain carries TRBV18 and TRBJ2-5; TRBD1 or TRBD2 may be the D gene (5 bases each). The J call could be wrong; TRBJ2-7 is a better fit for the DNA end. This CDR3 has 15 amino acids. Germline CDR1 reads KGHSH; CDR2 reads LQKENI. The CDR3 bases are TGTGCCAGCTCACGATTCTCCGGGACGCGTAACGAGCAGTACTTC. Translating gives CASSRFSGTRNEQYF.

The CDR3 DNA sequence: TGTGCCACCAGCAGAGATGGACAGAGGAATTCACCCCTCCACTTT. Its protein is CATSRDGQRNSPLHF. The chain links TRBV15 to TRBJ1-6; tentative D call: TRBD1 (6 bases). Germline CDR1 and CDR2: LNHNV and YYDKDF (reference sequence). The CDR3 is made up of 15 amino acids. Trimming pared 0 bases from V and 7 bases from J, leaving 10 bases between.

This clonotype was counted only a few times. The genes are TRBV20-1 and TRBJ1-2; 7 nucleotides align to TRBD1. Germline CDR1 and CDR2: DFQATT and SNEGSKA (reference sequence). The CDR3 loop spans 13 amino acids. Germline trimming cut 3 bases from V and 6 bases from J; bases unmatched to any gene: 7. CDR3 amino acids: CSASAGQLNGYTF. The DNA of the CDR3 is TGCAGTGCTAGTGCGGGACAGTTAAATGGCTACACCTTC.

A few counts support this clonotype. The V call is TRBV7-6, the J call TRBJ2-5, with D tentatively TRBD1 or TRBD2 (6 bases each). V was trimmed by 7 bases and J by 2 bases, leaving 26 bases between them. This CDR3 region has 18 residues. The germline V gene encodes CDR1 SGHVS and CDR2 FNYEAQ. CDR3 sequence (DNA): TGTGCCAGCACCTCATCCATCCCGGGGGCGGGGCCTCAAGAGACCCAGTACTTC. As protein: CASTSSIPGAGPQETQYF.

This clonotype appeared a few times. The V and J genes are TRBV15 and TRBJ2-1; TRBD2 matches at 8 bases. V was clipped by 0 bases and J by 12 bases; unmatched bases: 19. This CDR3 is built from 18 residues. Germline CDR1 LNHNV, CDR2 YYDKDF (reference sequence). CDR3 loop: CATSRDPHWTGLVEVQFF. The DNA of the CDR3 is TGTGCCACCAGCAGAGATCCTCATTGGACGGGACTAGTCGAGGTGCAGTTCTTC.

This clonotype was recorded only once. The chain combines TRBV10-3 with TRBJ2-4, with D unresolved. Germline V gives CDR1 ENHRY, CDR2 SYGVKD. Between the trimmed V and J ends, which lost 0 bases and 6 bases, there was a span of 9 bases. The CDR3 runs to 14 residues. CDR3 residues: CAISESPTINIQYF. CDR3 DNA: TGTGCCATCAGTGAGTCTCCCACTATAAACATTCAGTACTTC.

This chain links TRBV24-1 with TRBJ2-2, with D possibly TRBD1 on 6 matching bases. V shed 4 bases and J shed 1 base, with 15 bases lying between them. This CDR3 comprises 17 residues. Germline CDR1 KGHDR, CDR2 SFDVKD. The CDR3 DNA reads as TGTGCCACCAGTGAACCTTCCGTCAGGGGGAACACCGGGGAGCTGTTTTTT. It encodes CATSEPSVRGNTGELFF.

The chain links TRBV9 to TRBJ2-5; 9 bases map to TRBD2. The J call may be mistaken, given a closer DNA end match to TRBJ2-7. The CDR3 runs 18 residues. CDR1 is SGDLS, CDR2 YYNGEE, per germline. CDR3 sequence (DNA): TGTGCCAGCAGCTTAGGCATAAATAGCGGGAGCAAATCCTACGAGCAGTACTTC. Translating it yields CASSLGINSGSKSYEQYF.